The 8 T cell receptor beta chains reported below all come from one sample, sequenced in a study of cytomegalovirus exposure and HLA in healthy donors (TCRdb year 2017). Library preparation used the immunoSEQ multiplex PCR assay. A mixture of 60 forward primers for TCR Vbeta segments and 13 reverse primers for TCR Jbeta segments was used in the multiplex PCR. Imported from immuneACCESS, the table was reduced by TCRdb to in-frame sequences with V and J called. These copies leave out some clones; in studies compared against another copy, an unresolved V gene accounts for under half, and the cause of the remainder is not known. In all, the sample holds 100,000 to 150,000 clones, and 81% of those were seen once. The ten most abundant clones make up less than 2.5% of the sample. Sequenced: PBMCs. The receptors shown here come from a woman aged 40 to 50 in good health and CMV-seronegative.

The rearrangement links TRBV18 to TRBJ2-6, with 8 bases identical to TRBD1. V dropped 3 bases and J dropped 7; count of bases not matched to a gene: 11. Germline loops: CDR1 KGHSH, CDR2 LQKENI. The CDR3 runs to 17 residues. The CDR3 DNA is TGTGCCAGCTCACCCCTTCTGGACAGGGACCAAGCCAACGTCCTGACTTTC. This gives the protein CASSPLLDRDQANVLTF.

The chain joins TRBV27 to TRBJ1-2; weak D call: TRBD1 (5 bases). Germline lookup yields CDR1 MNHEY and CDR2 SMNVEV (reference sequence). V lost 0 bases and J lost 8, with 13 bases in between. The CDR3 is 14 residues long. The CDR3 protein is CASSLSMQGRGYTF. CDR3 coding DNA: TGTGCCAGCAGTTTATCGATGCAGGGAAGGGGCTACACCTTC.

The V and J genes are TRBV5-1 and TRBJ1-5; the match to TRBD1 covers 7 bases. V lost 3 bases to trimming and J lost 7 bases; unmatched junction nucleotides: 4. Germline loops: CDR1 SGHRS, CDR2 YFSETQ. This CDR3 comprises 13 residues. The DNA for the CDR3 is TGCGCCAGCAGCTGGGACAGTTCCCAGCCCCAGCATTTT. It yields the protein CASSWDSSQPQHF.

The CDR3 DNA reads as TGTGCCAGCAGCGTAGGATCAGGTAGGCGTGGAGAAAAACTGTTTTTT. This encodes CASSVGSGRRGEKLFF. This sequence joins TRBV9 and TRBJ1-4, with D uncertain. The germline gives CDR1 SGDLS, CDR2 YYNGEE. The CDR3 is made up of 16 amino acids. Trimming removed 0 bases at V and 8 bases at J, with 17 bases between.

The chain is built from TRBV5-6 and TRBJ2-3; weak D call: TRBD1 (5 bases). From germline, CDR1 is SGHDT and CDR2 YYEEEE. There are 17 residues in the CDR3. The V gene lost 5 bases and the J gene lost 0 bases, with 19 bases spanning the gap. Here the CDR3 DNA reads TGTGCCAGCAGTGACAGAAAGTCCCACCTTAGCACAGATACGCAGTATTTT. Protein product: CASSDRKSHLSTDTQYF.

V and J are TRBV12-5 and TRBJ2-1; weak D call: TRBD1 (5 bases). The ends were cut back, 1 base at V and 3 bases at J, with 10 bases in the middle. This CDR3 has 15 residues. Germline V lookup: CDR1 LGHNT, CDR2 FRNRAP. The CDR3 coding sequence is TGTGCTAGTGGTTTGGGGCAGGGCAGCTACAATGAGCAGTTCTTC. Translated: CASGLGQGSYNEQFF.

J is TRBJ2-5 and V is TRBV4-1, with D tentatively TRBD1 (5 bases). The germline V gene has CDR1 MGHRA and CDR2 YSYEKL. CDR3 length: 14 residues. With 4 bases removed from V and 3 bases from J, the gap between germline ends came to 12 bases. CDR3 residues: CASSPLGDKETQYF. DNA of the CDR3: TGCGCCAGCAGCCCCTTAGGGGATAAAGAGACCCAGTACTTC.

This clone came up a few times. The V and J genes are TRBV6-4 and TRBJ2-1; D uncertain. Per the germline V gene, CDR1 is MRHNA and CDR2 is SNTAGT. This CDR3 is 16 amino acids long. Trimming stripped 0 bases from V and 4 bases from J, with 13 bases between. In DNA form, the CDR3 reads TGTGCCAGCAGTGACTCGGGTAGCACGGATTACAATGAGCAGTTCTTC. Translation: CASSDSGSTDYNEQFF.